These 20 T cell receptor beta chains originate from one sample sequenced in a study of CD8 T cells in ankylosing spondylitis. Study-wide results and limits: Ankylosing spondylitis blood seemed to carry a telltale TCR beta motif made of eight highly homologous variants.

No antigens are known for them. TCRdb re-called the 5' RACE reads through MiXCR, storing one row per CDR3 protein. The sample yields around 890,000 distinct CDR3 sequences, about 11% seen once. Sequenced sample: blood, either unsorted or a sorted T cell fraction (not recorded which). The origin of the receptors is a male donor with ankylosing spondylitis.

This clonotype has at least ten counts. The genes are TRBV7-9 and TRBJ1-5; D unresolved. Germline V gene data show CDR1 as SEHNR and CDR2 as FQNEAQ (reference sequence). The ends were cut back, 1 base at V and 3 bases at J, with 7 bases in the middle. The CDR3 has 14 residues. The chain's CDR3 is CASSLGRFNQPQHF. CDR3 coding DNA: TGTGCCAGCAGCTTAGGCCGGTTCAATCAGCCCCAGCATTTT.

The chain couples TRBV29-1 to TRBJ2-5, with D maybe TRBD2 (5 bases). This CDR3 is built from 12 residues. The V end lost 4 bases, the J end lost 5 bases, and 11 bases lay between the germline ends. Germline V lookup: CDR1 SQVTM, CDR2 ANQGSEA. The CDR3 sequence is CSVGRASETQYF. The DNA for the CDR3 is TGCAGCGTTGGGCGGGCTTCGGAGACCCAGTACTTC.

This clonotype has more than one count but fewer than ten. DNA for the CDR3: TGCAGTGCTAGAGATCGAAGTGTCCACGAGCAGTACTTC. Translation: CSARDRSVHEQYF. The chain is built from TRBV20-1 and TRBJ2-7; D ambiguous. The CDR3 is made up of 13 amino acids. Germline lookup yields CDR1 DFQATT and CDR2 SNEGSKA (reference sequence). V was clipped by 0 bases and J by 5 bases, with 11 bases between them.

The sample holds a few counts of this clonotype. The chain couples TRBV20-1 to TRBJ1-5, with D uncertain. The V end lost 4 bases, the J end lost 0 bases, and 7 bases lay between the germline ends. This CDR3 has 13 residues. Germline lookup yields CDR1 DFQATT and CDR2 SNEGSKA (reference sequence). The CDR3 coding sequence is TGCAGTGCTATAGAGGATAGCAATCAGCCCCAGCATTTT. Amino acids: CSAIEDSNQPQHF.

This chain connects TRBV5-1 to TRBJ1-1; weak D call: TRBD1 (5 bases). Germline V gene sequence: CDR1 SGHRS, CDR2 YFSETQ. V was shortened by 4 bases and J by 3 bases, with 16 bases between the two germline ends. The length of the CDR3 is 15 residues. The CDR3 nucleotides are TGCGCCAGCAGCCTTGACAGTAGAAGGGACACTGAAGCTTTCTTT. It translates to CASSLDSRRDTEAFF.

This clonotype was detected a few times. The V and J genes are TRBV29-1 and TRBJ1-1; D is undetermined. CDR3 size: 11 residues. V was shortened by 4 bases and J by 5 bases, with 8 bases between the two germline ends. Germline CDR1 reads SQVTM; CDR2 reads ANQGSEA. The chain's CDR3 is CSVVLWTEAFF. The CDR3 DNA sequence: TGCAGCGTTGTTCTATGGACTGAAGCTTTCTTT.

There are many counts of this clonotype. The gene calls are TRBV5-1 and TRBJ1-5, with D possibly matching TRBD1 (5 bases). The CDR3 has 14 residues. Germline V CDR1 and CDR2: SGHRS, YFSETQ. Trimming shortened V by 4 bases and J by 2 bases, and 10 bases separated the two germline ends. CDR3 sequence: CASSAGTGNQPQHF. The CDR3 DNA reads as TGCGCCAGCAGCGCGGGGACGGGCAATCAGCCCCAGCATTTT.

This clonotype was seen a handful of times. This chain joins TRBV29-1 and TRBJ2-5; TRBD2 matches 10 bases. V was pared by 0 bases and J by 5 bases, with 3 bases of the junction left unmatched. The CDR3 has 14 residues. Germline values: CDR1 SQVTM, CDR2 ANQGSEA. CDR3 amino acids: CSVEDPSGSETQYF. CDR3 sequence (DNA): TGCAGCGTTGAAGACCCTAGCGGGAGTGAGACCCAGTACTTC.

At least ten counts were recorded for this clonotype. V and J are TRBV7-2 and TRBJ2-3; the D gene is possibly TRBD1 (5 bases). This CDR3 has 14 residues. V was pared by 5 bases and J by 2 bases, with 11 bases between. The V gene's germline CDR1 is SGHTA and CDR2 FQGNSA. The CDR3 is CASSLRGYTDTQYF. CDR3 DNA: TGTGCCAGCAGCCTAAGGGGCTACACAGATACGCAGTATTTT.

The chain has TRBV18 and TRBJ2-7; TRBD2 matches 7 bases. V lost 4 bases, J lost 3 bases, and 3 bases stayed unmatched. The CDR3 consists of 13 residues. Germline V gene data show CDR1 as KGHSH and CDR2 as LQKENI. In nucleotides, the CDR3 is TGTGCCAGCTCACGGGGGGGAAACTACGAGCAGTACTTC. Its protein is CASSRGGNYEQYF.

This clonotype was counted a few times. The J gene is TRBJ1-2, the V gene TRBV20-1, with D perhaps TRBD1 (6 bases). The CDR3 spans 16 residues. V was shortened by 2 bases and J by 4 bases, with 20 bases between the two germline ends. Germline assignment: CDR1 DFQATT and CDR2 SNEGSKA (reference sequence). CDR3 sequence (DNA): TGCAGTGCTAGACGGGGGGCGGCCAGAAACTTCTATGGCTACACCTTC. Encoded protein: CSARRGAARNFYGYTF.

The V gene is TRBV10-3, the J gene TRBJ2-2; tentatively, D is TRBD2 (5 bases). The CDR3 has 13 amino acids. Between the trimmed V and J ends, which lost 10 bases and 0 bases, there was a span of 9 bases. Germline-derived CDR1 and CDR2 are ENHRY and SYGVKD. The CDR3 sequence: CATQTTNTGELFF. CDR3 coding DNA: TGTGCCACCCAGACTACGAACACCGGGGAGCTGTTTTTT.

The J gene is TRBJ2-1, the V gene TRBV5-1, with D perhaps matching TRBD1 (6 bases). V gave up 0 bases and J gave up 6 bases, with 13 bases separating them. Germline loops: CDR1 SGHRS, CDR2 YFSETQ. The CDR3 spans 15 residues. Written as DNA, the CDR3 is TGCGCCAGCAGCTTGGGGTGGGGGCCAGGCAATGAGCAGTTCTTC. Translated: CASSLGWGPGNEQFF.

The chain is built from TRBV4-3 and TRBJ2-2; 10 bases fit TRBD2. The V segment lost 0 bases and the J segment 7 bases; nucleotides outside the gene matches: 5. The CDR3 totals 16 residues. Germline-derived CDR1 and CDR2 are LGHNA and YSLEER. This CDR3 is CASSQDGLAERGELFF. In DNA, the CDR3 is TGCGCCAGCAGCCAAGATGGACTAGCGGAGCGCGGGGAGCTGTTTTTT.

This clonotype was recorded many times. The rearrangement links TRBV27 to TRBJ2-7, with 8 bases that match TRBD1. V lost 5 bases to trimming and J lost 6 bases; unmatched junction nucleotides: 6. Per germline, CDR1 MNHEY and CDR2 SMNVEV (reference sequence). The CDR3 covers 13 residues. The CDR3 DNA reads as TGTGCCAGCAGTGCGGACAGGGCTGGCGAGCAGTACTTC. This gives the protein CASSADRAGEQYF.

This chain links TRBV3-1 with TRBJ2-5; no clear D. The CDR3 consists of 11 residues. Trimming took off 0 bases at V and 9 bases at J, with 5 bases between the two ends. CDR1 LGHDT and CDR2 YNNKEL come from the germline V gene (reference sequence). CDR3 sequence reads: CASSQDWSQYF. CDR3 coding DNA: TGTGCCAGCAGCCAAGATTGGTCCCAGTACTTC.

Many counts were recorded for this clonotype. This chain connects TRBV12-3 or TRBV12-4 to TRBJ1-1; D remains unclear. The CDR3 consists of 12 residues. V lost 3 bases and J 7 bases, leaving 9 bases between the germline ends. The CDR3 reads CASSLVGFEAFF. DNA for the CDR3: TGTGCCAGCAGTTTGGTGGGATTTGAAGCTTTCTTT.

This clonotype has a count of ten or more. The chain links TRBV5-1 to TRBJ1-2; D is unresolved. Germline V CDR1 and CDR2: SGHRS, YFSETQ. V was clipped by 4 bases and J by 8 bases, with 12 bases between them. CDR3 size: 12 residues. The CDR3 region has the DNA TGCGCCAGCAGCCCTGAGACACGAGGCTACACCTTC. Amino acids: CASSPETRGYTF. Filled out from reference TRBV5-1 and TRBJ1-2, the complete variable domain reads KAGVTQTPRYLIKTRGQQVTLSCSPISGHRSVSWYQQTPGQGLQFLFEYFSETQRNKGNFPGRFSGRQFSNSRSEMNVSTLELGDSALYLCASSPETRGYTFGSGTRLTVV.

This clonotype has a handful of counts. The chain combines TRBV4-3 with TRBJ2-1; the match to TRBD1 covers 9 bases. Germline V gives CDR1 LGHNA, CDR2 YSLEER. Losses at the gene ends were 1 base for V and 6 bases for J; bases not matched to a gene: 7. This CDR3 has 16 residues. The CDR3 loop reads CASSQAGQGWGNEQFF. The CDR3 nucleotides are TGCGCCAGCAGCCAAGCGGGACAGGGTTGGGGCAATGAGCAGTTCTTC.

The chain joins TRBV5-4 to TRBJ2-1; TRBD2 aligns across 11 bases. Germline CDR1 is SGHNT and CDR2 is YYREEE (reference sequence). With 4 bases clipped from V and 4 bases from J, the junction kept 10 bases outside the gene matches. CDR3 size: 17 residues. The CDR3 nucleotides are TGTGCCAGCAGCCCCCCGACCGGGACTAGCGGTTACAATGAGCAGTTCTTC. It is translated as CASSPPTGTSGYNEQFF. Full variable domain (remainder filled in from reference TRBV5-4 and TRBJ2-1): ETGVTQSPTHLIKTRGQQVTLRCSSQSGHNTVSWYQQALGQGPQFIFQYYREEENGRGNFPPRFSGLQFPNYSSELNVNALELDDSALYLCASSPPTGTSGYNEQFFGPGTRLTVL.